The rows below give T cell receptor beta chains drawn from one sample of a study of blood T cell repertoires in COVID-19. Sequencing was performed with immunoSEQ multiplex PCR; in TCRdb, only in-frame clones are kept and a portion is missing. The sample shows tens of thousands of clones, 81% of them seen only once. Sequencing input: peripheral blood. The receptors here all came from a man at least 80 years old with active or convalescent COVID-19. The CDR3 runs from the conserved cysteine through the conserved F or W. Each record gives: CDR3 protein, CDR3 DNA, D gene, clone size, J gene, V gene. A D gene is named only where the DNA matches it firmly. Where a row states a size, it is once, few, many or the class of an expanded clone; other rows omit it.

CDR3aa: CASSQDVGRRGNQPQHF
CDR3nt: TGTGCCAGCAGCCAAGATGTCGGGCGCAGGGGCAATCAGCCCCAGCATTTT
d_gene: -
abundance: -
j_gene: TRBJ1-5
v_gene: TRBV4-2

CDR3aa: CASSLRQGDSPLHF
CDR3nt: TGTGCCAGCAGTTTAAGACAGGGAGATTCACCCCTCCACTTT
d_gene: TRBD1
abundance: -
j_gene: TRBJ1-6
v_gene: TRBV28

CDR3aa: CASTKDRGSYNEQFF
CDR3nt: TGTGCCAGCACTAAGGACAGGGGCTCCTACAATGAGCAGTTCTTC
d_gene: TRBD1
abundance: -
j_gene: TRBJ2-1
v_gene: TRBV6-5

CDR3aa: CASTPPGDSLLANYGYTF
CDR3nt: TGTGCCAGCACCCCCCCGGGGGACAGCCTCCTGGCGAACTATGGCTACACCTTC
d_gene: TRBD1
abundance: few
j_gene: TRBJ1-2
v_gene: TRBV7-9

CDR3aa: CASSSYRGAFF
CDR3nt: TGCGCCAGCAGCTCCTACAGGGGAGCTTTCTTT
d_gene: TRBD1
abundance: -
j_gene: TRBJ1-1
v_gene: TRBV5-1

CDR3aa: CASRYSSGANVLTF
CDR3nt: TGTGCCAGCAGATACAGCTCTGGGGCCAACGTCCTGACTTTC
d_gene: -
abundance: -
j_gene: TRBJ2-6
v_gene: TRBV28

CDR3aa: CASSLTGLDGYTF
CDR3nt: TGTGCCAGCAGTCTTACAGGGTTGGATGGCTACACCTTC
d_gene: -
abundance: few
j_gene: TRBJ1-2
v_gene: TRBV6-5

CDR3aa: CASSQSPTGSYEQYF
CDR3nt: TGTGCCAGCAGCCAATCGCCGACAGGGAGCTACGAGCAGTACTTC
d_gene: TRBD1
abundance: -
j_gene: TRBJ2-7
v_gene: TRBV3-1/TRBV3-2

CDR3aa: CASSPPGFSYEQYF
CDR3nt: TGTGCCAGTAGTCCCCCCGGTTTCTCCTACGAGCAGTACTTC
d_gene: -
abundance: -
j_gene: TRBJ2-7
v_gene: TRBV19

CDR3aa: CASSNGGLQHF
CDR3nt: TGTGCCAGCAGTAACGGAGGGCTCCAGCATTTT
d_gene: -
abundance: -
j_gene: TRBJ1-5
v_gene: TRBV6-5

CDR3aa: CASSEAWRGLYEQYF
CDR3nt: TGTGCCAGCAGTGAAGCATGGAGGGGGCTCTACGAGCAGTACTTC
d_gene: -
abundance: -
j_gene: TRBJ2-7
v_gene: TRBV6-1

CDR3aa: CASSLAPGLNTEAFF
CDR3nt: TGTGCCAGCAGCTTAGCTCCGGGTCTGAACACTGAAGCTTTCTTT
d_gene: -
abundance: -
j_gene: TRBJ1-1
v_gene: TRBV7-8

CDR3aa: CASSLGRQYTEAFF
CDR3nt: TGTGCCAGCAGCTTAGGACGACAGTACACTGAAGCTTTCTTT
d_gene: -
abundance: once
j_gene: TRBJ1-1
v_gene: TRBV7-2

CDR3aa: CASSRAVDRAPFRGTNVLTF
CDR3nt: TGCGCCAGCAGCCGGGCAGTTGACAGGGCACCTTTTCGGGGGACCAACGTCCTGACTTTC
d_gene: -
abundance: -
j_gene: TRBJ2-6
v_gene: TRBV5-1

CDR3aa: CATSDSPRDRVQETQYF
CDR3nt: TGTGCCACCAGTGATTCCCCACGGGACAGGGTCCAAGAGACCCAGTACTTC
d_gene: TRBD1
abundance: -
j_gene: TRBJ2-5
v_gene: TRBV24-1

CDR3aa: CASSYEQPQHF
CDR3nt: TGTGCCAGCAGTTACGAGCAGCCCCAGCATTTT
d_gene: -
abundance: -
j_gene: TRBJ1-5
v_gene: TRBV6-6

CDR3aa: CASSVGLAETQYF
CDR3nt: TGTGCCAGCAGCGTAGGACTAGCGGAGACCCAGTACTTC
d_gene: TRBD2
abundance: -
j_gene: TRBJ2-5
v_gene: TRBV9

CDR3aa: CASSHDGRDTEAFF
CDR3nt: TGTGCCAGCAGCCACGACGGGAGGGACACTGAAGCTTTCTTT
d_gene: -
abundance: -
j_gene: TRBJ1-1
v_gene: TRBV7-8

CDR3aa: CASSLDVPNTEAFF
CDR3nt: TGTGCCAGCAGCTTAGATGTCCCAAACACTGAAGCTTTCTTT
d_gene: -
abundance: -
j_gene: TRBJ1-1
v_gene: TRBV7-9

CDR3aa: CASSHRGGAQETQYF
CDR3nt: TGTGCCAGCAGCCATCGTGGGGGGGCCCAAGAGACCCAGTACTTC
d_gene: -
abundance: -
j_gene: TRBJ2-5
v_gene: TRBV3-1/TRBV3-2

CDR3aa: CASSQAPRGERGGPWDTQYF
CDR3nt: TGTGCCAGCAGCCAAGCCCCCCGAGGGGAGCGGGGGGGCCCGTGGGATACGCAGTATTTT
d_gene: TRBD2
abundance: -
j_gene: TRBJ2-3
v_gene: TRBV3-1/TRBV3-2

CDR3aa: CASSPQGADTGELFF
CDR3nt: TGTGCCAGCAGTCCCCAGGGGGCTGACACCGGGGAGCTGTTTTTT
d_gene: TRBD1
abundance: few
j_gene: TRBJ2-2
v_gene: TRBV5-6

CDR3aa: CASSQDLLAGSNEQFF
CDR3nt: TGTGCCAGCAGCCAAGATCTCCTTGCGGGGAGTAATGAGCAGTTCTTC
d_gene: -
abundance: -
j_gene: TRBJ2-1
v_gene: TRBV4-2

CDR3aa: CASSLDSGTYNEQFF
CDR3nt: TGCGCCAGCAGCTTGGATAGCGGTACCTACAATGAGCAGTTCTTC
d_gene: -
abundance: -
j_gene: TRBJ2-1
v_gene: TRBV5-1

CDR3aa: CASSPNSGQGYNEQFF
CDR3nt: TGTGCCAGCAGCCCTAATTCGGGACAGGGTTACAATGAGCAGTTCTTC
d_gene: TRBD1
abundance: -
j_gene: TRBJ2-1
v_gene: TRBV7-2

CDR3aa: CASRGQGNNEQFF
CDR3nt: TGTGCCAGTAGGGGACAGGGGAACAATGAGCAGTTCTTC
d_gene: TRBD1
abundance: -
j_gene: TRBJ2-1
v_gene: TRBV19

CDR3aa: CASSLALADFNYGYTF
CDR3nt: TGTGCCAGCAGCTTAGCGCTGGCCGATTTTAACTATGGCTACACCTTC
d_gene: -
abundance: -
j_gene: TRBJ1-2
v_gene: TRBV7-2

CDR3aa: CATSRGPRTSGEETQYF
CDR3nt: TGTGCCACCAGCAGAGGGCCTAGGACTAGCGGGGAAGAGACCCAGTACTTC
d_gene: TRBD2
abundance: -
j_gene: TRBJ2-5
v_gene: TRBV15

CDR3aa: CASSLEGHTWGYNEQFF
CDR3nt: TGTGCCAGCAGCTTGGAGGGACACACCTGGGGGTACAATGAGCAGTTCTTC
d_gene: -
abundance: few
j_gene: TRBJ2-1
v_gene: TRBV5-5

CDR3aa: CASSPSSGNTIYF
CDR3nt: TGTGCCAGCAGCCCGAGCTCTGGAAACACCATATATTTT
d_gene: -
abundance: few
j_gene: TRBJ1-3
v_gene: TRBV5-4

CDR3aa: CASRSGITGNTIYF
CDR3nt: TGTGCCAGCCGCTCCGGGATTACTGGAAACACCATATATTTT
d_gene: -
abundance: -
j_gene: TRBJ1-3
v_gene: TRBV14

CDR3aa: CASRKTGGGYTF
CDR3nt: TGTGCCAGCAGGAAGACAGGGGGAGGCTACACCTTC
d_gene: TRBD1
abundance: -
j_gene: TRBJ1-2
v_gene: TRBV6-5

CDR3aa: CASSRTGGDTEAFF
CDR3nt: TGTGCCAGCAGCCGAACAGGGGGGGACACTGAAGCTTTCTTT
d_gene: TRBD1
abundance: -
j_gene: TRBJ1-1
v_gene: TRBV27

CDR3aa: CASRTGLKDSPLHF
CDR3nt: TGTGCCAGCAGGACAGGCTTAAAGGATTCACCCCTCCACTTT
d_gene: -
abundance: -
j_gene: TRBJ1-6
v_gene: TRBV6-5

CDR3aa: CASSRERTGASEQYF
CDR3nt: TGTGCCAGCAGTAGAGAAAGGACAGGGGCCAGCGAGCAGTACTTC
d_gene: TRBD1
abundance: -
j_gene: TRBJ2-7
v_gene: TRBV2

CDR3aa: CASSRDRISSYEQYF
CDR3nt: TGTGCCAGCAGCCGCGACAGAATTTCCTCCTACGAGCAGTACTTC
d_gene: -
abundance: -
j_gene: TRBJ2-7
v_gene: TRBV7-7

CDR3aa: CASSQPTGLAGGSEQFF
CDR3nt: TGTGCCAGCAGCCAGCCCACGGGACTAGCGGGGGGGAGTGAGCAGTTCTTC
d_gene: TRBD2
abundance: -
j_gene: TRBJ2-1
v_gene: TRBV3-1/TRBV3-2

CDR3aa: CASRRGDTQYF
CDR3nt: TGTGCCAGCAGGAGGGGGGATACGCAGTATTTT
d_gene: -
abundance: -
j_gene: TRBJ2-3
v_gene: TRBV25-1

CDR3aa: CASSLGGQGATDTQYF
CDR3nt: TGCGCCAGCAGCTTGGGTGGACAGGGGGCCACAGATACGCAGTATTTT
d_gene: TRBD1
abundance: -
j_gene: TRBJ2-3
v_gene: TRBV5-1

CDR3aa: CASSYAGTRGGYTF
CDR3nt: TGTGCCAGCAGCTACGCCGGGACAAGGGGTGGCTACACCTTC
d_gene: -
abundance: once
j_gene: TRBJ1-2
v_gene: TRBV27

CDR3aa: CATSEPSLTSRVGEQFF
CDR3nt: TGTGCCACCAGTGAACCTTCCCTGACTAGCAGGGTGGGTGAGCAGTTCTTC
d_gene: TRBD2
abundance: -
j_gene: TRBJ2-1
v_gene: TRBV24-1

CDR3aa: CASRADLGYTF
CDR3nt: TGTGCCAGTCGAGCGGACCTTGGCTACACCTTC
d_gene: -
abundance: -
j_gene: TRBJ1-2
v_gene: TRBV19

CDR3aa: CASSRQGSPYEQYF
CDR3nt: TGTGCCAGCAGCCGGCAGGGCAGCCCCTACGAGCAGTACTTC
d_gene: -
abundance: -
j_gene: TRBJ2-7
v_gene: TRBV25-1

CDR3aa: CARPPGLAGGPRYEQYF
CDR3nt: TGCGCCAGACCTCCGGGACTAGCGGGGGGCCCTCGCTACGAGCAGTACTTC
d_gene: TRBD2
abundance: -
j_gene: TRBJ2-7
v_gene: TRBV5-1

CDR3aa: CASHTAPGGRHEQFF
CDR3nt: TGTGCCAGCCACACCGCACCCGGGGGTCGGCATGAGCAGTTCTTC
d_gene: -
abundance: -
j_gene: TRBJ2-1
v_gene: TRBV6-5

CDR3aa: CATSPRKSAPLHF
CDR3nt: TGTGCCACCAGCCCAAGGAAGAGCGCACCCCTCCACTTT
d_gene: -
abundance: -
j_gene: TRBJ1-6
v_gene: TRBV15

CDR3aa: CASSIGDSNSPLHF
CDR3nt: TGTGCCAGTAGTATCGGGGACAGTAATTCACCCCTCCACTTT
d_gene: TRBD1
abundance: -
j_gene: TRBJ1-6
v_gene: TRBV19

CDR3aa: CASSEETRSGTDTQYF
CDR3nt: TGCGCCAGCAGCGAGGAGACTAGGTCGGGCACAGATACGCAGTATTTT
d_gene: -
abundance: once
j_gene: TRBJ2-3
v_gene: TRBV5-1

CDR3aa: CASSWRGEAFF
CDR3nt: TGTGCCAGCAGTTGGAGGGGTGAAGCTTTCTTT
d_gene: -
abundance: -
j_gene: TRBJ1-1
v_gene: TRBV12-3/TRBV12-4

CDR3aa: CASSKASGGVTDTQYF
CDR3nt: TGTGCCAGCAGCAAGGCTAGCGGGGGAGTCACAGATACGCAGTATTTT
d_gene: TRBD2
abundance: -
j_gene: TRBJ2-3
v_gene: TRBV11-2

CDR3aa: CASSPTGGNYGYTF
CDR3nt: TGTGCCAGCAGCCCGACAGGGGGAAACTATGGCTACACCTTC
d_gene: TRBD1
abundance: -
j_gene: TRBJ1-2
v_gene: TRBV6-1

CDR3aa: CASSDRDNQPQHF
CDR3nt: TGTGCCAGCAGTGACAGGGACAATCAGCCCCAGCATTTT
d_gene: -
abundance: few
j_gene: TRBJ1-5
v_gene: TRBV2

CDR3aa: CASGNSGGTGTDTQYF
CDR3nt: TGTGCCAGCGGCAATAGCGGGGGCACTGGCACAGATACGCAGTATTTT
d_gene: TRBD2
abundance: -
j_gene: TRBJ2-3
v_gene: TRBV27

CDR3aa: CAIDRGHGYTF
CDR3nt: TGTGCCATCGACAGGGGGCATGGCTACACCTTC
d_gene: TRBD1
abundance: -
j_gene: TRBJ1-2
v_gene: TRBV6-5

CDR3aa: CASSPRQHPIISNQPQHF
CDR3nt: TGTGCCAGCAGCCCCAGACAGCACCCCATTATTAGCAATCAGCCCCAGCATTTT
d_gene: -
abundance: -
j_gene: TRBJ1-5
v_gene: TRBV21-1

CDR3aa: CASSPDRGSNQPQHF
CDR3nt: TGTGCCAGCAGCCCGGACAGGGGAAGCAATCAGCCCCAGCATTTT
d_gene: TRBD1
abundance: -
j_gene: TRBJ1-5
v_gene: TRBV11-2

CDR3aa: CASSYGQGNNGYTF
CDR3nt: TGTGCCAGTAGCTACGGACAGGGGAACAATGGCTACACCTTC
d_gene: TRBD1
abundance: -
j_gene: TRBJ1-2
v_gene: TRBV19